This T cell receptor beta chain was obtained from a study of shared clonotypes between healthy human individuals. Study at large: Per donor, CD8 memory used one plate, CD8 naive used two, CD4 memory used three and CD4 naive used three.

With respect to this clone: Antigen specificity is unknown. The likely explanation is a read error, given a far larger clone one base away. The sample has other DNA sequences that encode this CDR3 too.

Study-level points and caveats: In contrast to clonotypes shared by all four donors, non-shared clonotypes had lower generation probabilities.

Samples underwent the assay at deep level. Per the original methods: With immunoSEQ giving junction-only sequences and no quality scores, filtering differed. Profiled with immunoSEQ multiplex PCR; TCRdb holds only in-frame clones, not every one. The V and J calls and clone size were taken over from that table, and D and trimming were inferred from the DNA. This repertoire shows about 2.1 million clones, about 94% found once; its top ten account for about 1.7%. The germline V gene has CDR1 SEHNR and CDR2 FQNEAQ (reference sequence). The CDR3 has 14 amino acids. Terminally differentiated effector memory CD45RA+ cells were excluded from the naive CD8 cells, which were CD45RO-negative and positively selected for CCR7.

Sequences were obtained from naive CD8+ T cells from PBMCs. This sequence originates from a young man in good health. Some clones in this sample may be carry-over from other donors' samples. The chain has TRBV7-9 and TRBJ1-1, with no clear D. The CDR3 sequence: CASSLVNTHTEAFF. CDR3 coding DNA: TGTGCCAGTAGCTTAGTTAATACGCACACTGAAGCTTTCTTT.